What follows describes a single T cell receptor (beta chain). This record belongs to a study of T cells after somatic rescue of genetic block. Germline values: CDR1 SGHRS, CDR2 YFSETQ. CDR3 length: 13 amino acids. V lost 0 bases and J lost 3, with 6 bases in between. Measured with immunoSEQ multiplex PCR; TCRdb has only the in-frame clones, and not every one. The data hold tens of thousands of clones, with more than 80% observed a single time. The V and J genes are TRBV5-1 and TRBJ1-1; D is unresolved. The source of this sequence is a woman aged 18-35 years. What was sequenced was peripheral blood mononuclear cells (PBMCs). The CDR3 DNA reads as TGCGCCAGCAGCTTGGATGGCTACACTGAAGCTTTCTTT. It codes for CASSLDGYTEAFF.